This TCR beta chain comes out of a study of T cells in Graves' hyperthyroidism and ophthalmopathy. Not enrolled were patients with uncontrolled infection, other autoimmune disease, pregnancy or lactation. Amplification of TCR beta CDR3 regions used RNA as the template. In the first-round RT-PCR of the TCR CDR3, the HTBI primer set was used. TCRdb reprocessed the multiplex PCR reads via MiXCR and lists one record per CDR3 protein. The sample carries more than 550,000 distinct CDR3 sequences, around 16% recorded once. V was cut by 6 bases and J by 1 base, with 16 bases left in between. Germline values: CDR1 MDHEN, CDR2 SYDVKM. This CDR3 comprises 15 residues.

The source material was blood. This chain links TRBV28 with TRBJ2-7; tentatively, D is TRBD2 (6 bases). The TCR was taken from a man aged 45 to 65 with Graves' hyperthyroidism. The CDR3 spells CASRSNSGDSYEQYF. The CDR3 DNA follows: TGTGCCAGCAGATCGAATAGCGGTGATTCCTACGAGCAGTACTTC.